The 6 T cell receptor beta chains below all came from one sample that was sequenced in a study of blood T cell repertoires in COVID-19. Measured with immunoSEQ multiplex PCR; TCRdb has only the in-frame clones, and not every one. This sample has about 83,000 clones; about 85% occur once, and the top ten carry under 3%. The sequencing input was peripheral blood. The receptors originated from a woman between 45 and 60 years old with active or convalescent COVID-19.

This chain uses TRBV4-3 with TRBJ1-2; TRBD1 might be the D (5 bases). CDR3 length equals 18 residues. Germline V gene data show CDR1 as LGHNA and CDR2 as YSLEER. Trimming removed 0 bases from V and 1 base from J, with 18 bases in between. The CDR3 DNA follows: TGCGCCAGCAGCCAAGATATACAGGCAGCGATGCTTAACTATGGCTACACCTTC. Its translation: CASSQDIQAAMLNYGYTF.

The chain recombines TRBV1 with TRBJ2-1; the D segment call TRBD2 is taken from the table without a DNA check. TRBV1 is deemed a pseudogene. The CDR3 length is 17 residues. The CDR3, as DNA: TGCACCAGCAGCCAAGATGTGGGGACTAGCTCCTACAATGAGCAGTTCTTC. This gives the protein CTSSQDVGTSSYNEQFF.

In this sample, this clone turned up once. The chain employs TRBV7-2 and TRBJ1-5; 9 positions match TRBD1. Germline V gene sequence: CDR1 SGHTA, CDR2 FQGNSA. CDR3 length: 12 amino acids. V trimming: 3 bases; J trimming: 10 bases; junction bases outside the gene matches: 1. The CDR3 protein is CASSLDRGPQHF. DNA for the CDR3: TGTGCCAGCAGCTTGGACAGGGGTCCCCAGCATTTT.

The CDR3 loop reads CASSSPLTEAFF. CDR3 coding DNA: TGTGCCAGCAGTTCCCCCTTAACTGAAGCTTTCTTT. This chain connects TRBV27 to TRBJ1-1, with D unresolved. The V end lost 4 bases, the J end lost 5 bases, and 8 bases lay between the germline ends. Germline V CDR1 and CDR2: MNHEY, SMNVEV (reference sequence). The CDR3 loop spans 12 amino acids.

The V and J genes are TRBV29-1 and TRBJ1-2; TRBD1 is a possible D gene (5 bases). CDR3 length: 13 amino acids. Germline assignment: CDR1 SQVTM and CDR2 ANQGSEA. The V end lost 3 bases, the J end lost 3 bases, and 11 bases lay between the germline ends. CDR3 DNA: TGCAGCGTTGATCCAGGGAACTACTATGGCTACACCTTC. This codes for CSVDPGNYYGYTF.

The chain is built from TRBV9 and TRBJ1-5; D gene unclear. CDR1 is SGDLS, CDR2 YYNGEE, per germline. CDR3 size: 16 residues. The germline V and J ends were trimmed by 6 bases and 6 bases, with 22 bases remaining between them. CDR3 sequence (DNA): TGTGCCAGCAAAGAGAAAGTACGCCCCACCGCTCAGCCCCAGCATTTT. Protein: CASKEKVRPTAQPQHF. The full variable domain, rest sourced from reference TRBV9 and TRBJ1-5, is DSGVTQTPKHLITATGQRVTLRCSPRSGDLSVYWYQQSLDQGLQFLIQYYNGEERAKGNILERFSAQQFPDLHSELNLSSLELGDSALYFCASKEKVRPTAQPQHFGDGTRLSIL.